This T cell receptor beta chain was documented in a study of early T cells in non-severe SARS-CoV-2 infection. Attachment of unique molecular identifiers was made to individual cDNA molecules. TCRdb redid the calling of the 5' RACE reads with MiXCR, one entry per CDR3 protein. The profile shows roughly 51,000 distinct CDR3 sequences, less than 9.5% of them singletons. This clonotype has only a few counts. J gave up 9 bases and V 4 bases, and 13 bases lay outside the gene matches. Per the germline V gene, CDR1 is LGHDT and CDR2 is YNNKEL (reference sequence). This CDR3 has 15 amino acids. The chain recombines TRBV3-1 with TRBJ2-7, with 9 bases aligning to TRBD1. The specimen was whole blood, collected at baseline. The TCR was taken from an adult who was a healthcare worker with PCR-confirmed SARS-CoV-2 infection or an uninfected control (not recorded which). The DNA for the CDR3 is TGTGCCAGCAGCCCCGAAGGGACAGGGCAGTCAGGGCAGTACTTC. Its translation is CASSPEGTGQSGQYF.